What follows are 20 T cell receptor beta chains derived from one specimen sequenced in a study of T cells after yellow fever vaccination (dated by TCRdb to between 2019 and 2020). To prepare the library, 5' RACE was applied. The sequencer listed for this sample is Illumina NovaSeq 6000. TCRdb handled the public reads itself, with Q25 trimming in fastp and clone calling in MiXCR, and kept productive beta chains. Identical CDR3 proteins give one entry, which carries the most common genes and DNA. This sample holds 310,000 or so distinct CDR3 sequences; around 3.6% were observed only once. Around 24% of the sample is held by the ten biggest clonotypes. The treatment or condition label for this specimen denotes: live attenuated yellow fever vaccine strain. Sequences were derived from PBMCs, sampled on the day of the yellow fever booster vaccination. The source is a man aged 18 to 29 who received the YFV17D yellow fever vaccine.

A few counts support this clonotype. This chain joins TRBV4-1 and TRBJ1-2; 8 nucleotides line up with TRBD1. CDR3 length: 14 amino acids. V lost 2 bases, J lost 8 bases, and 7 bases stayed unmatched. Germline-derived CDR1 and CDR2 are MGHRA and YSYEKL. The CDR3 bases are TGCGCCAGCAGCCAACTGACAGGGGCGAGCGGCTACACCTTC. The encoded protein is CASSQLTGASGYTF.

This clonotype was recorded at least ten times. The chain links TRBV24-1 to TRBJ2-3; 8 nucleotides agree with TRBD1. The V gene end was trimmed by 3 bases and the J gene end by 4 bases; junction bases not matched to a gene: 8. The CDR3 length is 16 residues. Germline loops: CDR1 KGHDR, CDR2 SFDVKD. CDR3 residues: CATSDTRTGSPDTQYF. CDR3 DNA: TGTGCCACCAGTGATACCCGGACAGGGTCCCCAGATACGCAGTATTTT.

In its sample, this clonotype was seen many times. The DNA of the CDR3 is TGCAGTGCTGCCCAGCAACCCAGTCATGGCTACACCTTC. It yields the protein CSAAQQPSHGYTF. This chain uses TRBV20-1 with TRBJ1-2, with no clear D. This CDR3 has 13 amino acids. Trimming pared 5 bases from V and 6 bases from J, leaving 16 bases between. CDR1 is DFQATT and CDR2 is SNEGSKA in the germline V gene (reference sequence).

This clonotype was counted many times. This sequence joins TRBV4-1 and TRBJ1-6; D gene uncertain. CDR1 and CDR2 from the germline V gene are MGHRA and YSYEKL. The CDR3 loop spans 15 amino acids. The ends were cut back, 4 bases at V and 9 bases at J, with 16 bases in the middle. DNA for the CDR3: TGCGCCAGCAGCCCCCTGGTAGGGTCTCGTTCACCCCTCCACTTT. This sequence encodes CASSPLVGSRSPLHF.

This clonotype was picked up a small number of times. The chain has TRBV6-2 or TRBV6-3 and TRBJ2-7; D may be TRBD1 or TRBD2 (5 bases each). The CDR3 totals 14 residues. The V end lost 7 bases, the J end lost 6 bases, and 19 bases lay between the germline ends. Germline CDR1 and CDR2: MNHEY and SVGEGT. The DNA for the CDR3 is TGTGCCAGCACCCCAGGTCGGGGCCTTTTCGAGCAGTACGTC. As protein: CASTPGRGLFEQYV.

This clonotype was seen repeatedly, ten times or more. The rearrangement uses TRBV10-1 and TRBJ2-7; the match to TRBD1 covers 9 bases. The CDR3 is 15 residues long. Germline V gene lookup returns CDR1 WNHNN and CDR2 SYGVQD (reference sequence). The V segment lost 3 bases and the J segment 1 base; nucleotides outside the gene matches: 4. Written as DNA, the CDR3 is TGCGCCAGCAGTGATCCGGGACAGGGTTCCTACGAGCAGTACTTC. Protein: CASSDPGQGSYEQYF.

This clonotype has more than one count but fewer than ten. The chain employs TRBV28 and TRBJ1-5; no firm D call. The CDR3 contains 12 residues. Trimming took off 5 bases at V and 7 bases at J, with 9 bases between the two ends. CDR1 MDHEN and CDR2 SYDVKM come from the germline V gene. CDR3 sequence: CASSIRFQPQHF. CDR3 nucleotides: TGTGCCAGCAGTATCCGGTTCCAGCCCCAGCATTTT.

This rearrangement joins TRBV12-3 or TRBV12-4 to TRBJ1-6; maybe TRBD1 (5 bases). V was trimmed by 7 bases and J by 9 bases, leaving 16 bases between them. CDR3 length equals 14 residues. CDR3 nucleotide sequence: TGTGCCAGCACCAGAGAGCAGGGAGTTTCACCCCTCCACTTT. Translated: CASTREQGVSPLHF.

This clonotype was seen at least ten times. The rearrangement links TRBV9 to TRBJ2-2, with D hard to call. CDR1 and CDR2 (germline): SGDLS, YYNGEE. The ends were cut back, 4 bases at V and 5 bases at J, with 6 bases in the middle. The CDR3 runs to 12 residues. CDR3 coding DNA: TGTGCCAGCAGCCTGTTTACCGGGGAGCTGTTTTTT. This gives the protein CASSLFTGELFF.

This clonotype was detected ten times or more. This chain connects TRBV5-1 to TRBJ2-2, with TRBD2 as a possible D gene (5 bases). Germline-derived CDR1 and CDR2 are SGHRS and YFSETQ. The CDR3 consists of 16 residues. The V gene lost 0 bases and the J gene lost 0 bases, with 9 bases spanning the gap. The CDR3 is CASSLGGRPNTGELFF. Here the CDR3 DNA reads TGCGCCAGCAGCTTGGGAGGGCGGCCGAACACCGGGGAGCTGTTTTTT.

The chain joins TRBV5-1 to TRBJ2-7; 7 bases are shared with TRBD1. Germline CDR1 SGHRS, CDR2 YFSETQ. Trimming took 0 bases from V and 5 from J; bases not matched to a gene: 5. The CDR3 consists of 14 residues. The CDR3 is CASSLGIDRDEQYV. DNA of the CDR3: TGCGCCAGCAGCTTGGGGATAGACAGGGACGAGCAGTACGTC.

This clonotype appeared many times. The chain is built from TRBV29-1 and TRBJ2-7; D perhaps matches TRBD1 (6 bases). V was cut by 3 bases and J by 6 bases, with 15 bases left in between. There are 13 residues in the CDR3. In germline, CDR1 is SQVTM, CDR2 ANQGSEA. CDR3 region: CSVEARGSPEQYF. The CDR3 nucleotides are TGCAGCGTTGAGGCCAGGGGTTCCCCCGAGCAGTACTTC.

In its sample, this clonotype was seen many times. CDR3: CASSFRDRGPHEQYF. CDR3 bases: TGTGCCAGCAGCTTTAGGGACAGGGGACCCCACGAGCAGTACTTC. This chain uses TRBV5-6 with TRBJ2-7; 10 bases are shared with TRBD1. Germline assignment: CDR1 SGHDT and CDR2 YYEEEE. This CDR3 comprises 15 residues. J was trimmed by 5 bases and V by 2 bases; bases with no gene match: 7.

This chain joins TRBV5-5 and TRBJ2-2; D unresolved. Germline CDR1 and CDR2: SGHKS and YYEKEE (reference sequence). The V and J ends lost 4 bases and 9 bases respectively, with 10 bases between them. CDR3 size: 12 residues. The CDR3 DNA is TGTGCCAGCAGCCTTCTGAGGCGGGAGCTGTTTTTT. Protein sequence: CASSLLRRELFF.

In this sample, this clonotype turned up a few times. The chain joins TRBV7-6 to TRBJ2-5; TRBD2 matches at 14 bases. Germline CDR1 is SGHVS and CDR2 is FNYEAQ. Unmatched junction bases numbered 4, after V lost 5 bases and J lost 5 bases. The length of the CDR3 is 15 residues. CDR3 nucleotides: TGTGCCAGCAGCCGCAGGACTAGCGGGGGGGAGACCCAGTACTTC. Amino acids: CASSRRTSGGETQYF.

This clonotype was seen at least ten times. This rearrangement joins TRBV5-1 to TRBJ2-1; D remains ambiguous. Deletions cut 4 bases from V and 8 bases from J, with 16 bases between. Germline CDR1 and CDR2: SGHRS and YFSETQ. CDR3 length: 14 amino acids. Written as DNA, the CDR3 is TGCGCCAGCAGCAGGCTAGACCCTATGGATGAGCAGTTCTTC. Translated: CASSRLDPMDEQFF.

This clonotype showed up many times. The chain uses TRBV4-3 and TRBJ2-1; D gene ambiguous. The CDR3 loop spans 14 amino acids. With 0 bases removed from V and 2 bases from J, the gap between germline ends came to 5 bases. CDR1 and CDR2 from the germline V gene are LGHNA and YSLEER. The CDR3 sequence: CASSQDRAYNEQFF. The CDR3 coding sequence is TGCGCCAGCAGCCAAGATCGGGCCTACAATGAGCAGTTCTTC.

This clonotype was counted ten times or more. The chain is built from TRBV7-8 and TRBJ2-1; the match to TRBD2 covers 9 bases. The germline CDR1 and CDR2 sequences are SGHVS and FQNEAQ. The CDR3 totals 15 residues. Trimming removed 5 bases from V and 2 bases from J; junction bases left unmatched: 4. This chain's CDR3 is CASSVSGGTYNEQFF. The DNA of the CDR3 is TGTGCCAGCAGCGTTAGCGGGGGAACCTACAATGAGCAGTTCTTC.

This clonotype was seen a few times. The chain employs TRBV7-2 and TRBJ1-6, with a tentative D call TRBD1 (5 bases). V lost 1 base and J lost 5, with 15 bases in between. Germline V gene data show CDR1 as SGHTA and CDR2 as FQGNSA. The CDR3 runs to 17 residues. CDR3 sequence reads: CASSLGGTQGNNSPLHF. Written as DNA, the CDR3 is TGTGCCAGCAGCTTAGGCGGGACCCAAGGAAATAATTCACCCCTCCACTTT.

There are many counts of this clonotype. The chain recombines TRBV5-1 with TRBJ1-4; D call uncertain. The CDR3 extends over 14 amino acids. The V gene lost 7 bases and the J gene lost 4 bases, with 14 bases spanning the gap. Germline-derived CDR1 and CDR2 are SGHRS and YFSETQ. CDR3 in amino acids: CASGEGLGNEKLFF. Written as DNA, the CDR3 is TGCGCCAGCGGTGAGGGCCTCGGTAATGAAAAACTGTTTTTT.